The clone carrying this T cell receptor (beta chain) was counted once. This entry is derived from a study of T cells in tuberculosis. Thawed, overnight-rested PBMC were stained with GMM-loaded CD1B tetramer, viability dye and anti-CD3, then sorted. The lipid loaded on the CD1B tetramers was C32 glucose monomycolate from Rhodococcus equi. Before cryopreservation, the sorted PBMC lost their CD14-expressing monocytes. Trimming left V 0 bases short and J 2 bases short, with 10 bases between. This CDR3 is 15 amino acids long. Germline values: CDR1 KGHSH, CDR2 LQKENI. TCRdb's copy holds only in-frame clones and misses some; the assay was immunoSEQ multiplex PCR. The sample has about 88,000 clones, approximately 91% seen once.

What was sequenced was CD1b-GMM tetramer-negative cells sorted from PBMCs. The receptor was isolated from an adult woman with latent tuberculosis. This rearrangement joins TRBV18 to TRBJ2-5; perhaps TRBD2 as D (6 bases). The CDR3 DNA reads TGTGCCAGCTCACCACCGGAGGGGCGACAAGAGACCCAGTACTTC. It is translated as CASSPPEGRQETQYF.